The source of this T cell receptor beta chain is a study of T cells after yellow fever vaccination (dated 2019 in TCRdb). About the full investigation: The SMART-Seq v4 Ultra Low Input RNA kit was used to prepare libraries from fractions with low cell numbers. Two healthy male donors made up the cohort, one aged 18 to 30 years and the other aged 30 to 40 years. Blood samples were taken at several timepoints before and after primary and secondary immunization, and bulk PBMC replicates and cell subsets were isolated. To follow T-cell clones before and after both primary and booster YFV17D yellow fever vaccination, bulk TCR alpha and beta repertoires underwent longitudinal sequencing. Results and caveats for the whole study, not just this receptor: Most clones expanded after primary vaccination (96% of CD4 and 88% of CD8) were re-detected after the booster, suggesting that broad memory maintenance occurred. Compared with the primary T-cell response, the secondary T-cell response was faster but weaker, reaching its peak on day 5 rather than on day 15. A small share of clonotypes was detected in both CD4 and CD8 compartments, with the overlap likely arising from convergent recombination. Computational filtering was needed because FACS-sorted repertoires could contain abundant contaminating clonotypes from the bulk population. The study included only two donors, which limits how far the findings can be generalized.

From its cysteine to its phenylalanine, the CDR3 spans 13 amino acids. The only DNA kept is the CDR3, 39 bases in frame from the first base. The germline V gene encodes CDR1 DFQATT and CDR2 SNEGSKA (reference sequence). V is cut by 0 bases and J by 4 bases, and the space between the germline ends is 9 bases. The sequencer listed for this sample is Illumina NovaSeq 6000. TCR cDNA was synthesized by 5'RACE template switching, which introduced a universal primer site and unique molecular identifiers. cDNA synthesis was primed from both the TCR alpha and TCR beta constant segments. Library amplification used two PCR steps, and the second PCR step added sample barcodes and sequencing adapters. Libraries were sequenced on Illumina HiSeq 2500 (2x100 bp) or NovaSeq (2x150 bp). Concerning the study's data processing: Reads were demultiplexed and collapsed into UMI consensus sequences with MIGEC, and V(D)J alignment was performed with MiXCR. Clonotypes responding to the vaccine were identified with edgeR on replicate PBMC samples, with the criteria of FDR below 0.01 and a log2 fold change above 5 up to day 15. Bulk clonotypes were assigned CD4 or CD8 identity according to which sequenced CD4 or CD8 repertoire held them at higher abundance. TCRdb trimmed the raw reads at Q25, called clones with MiXCR and kept productive beta chains. Rows with a matching CDR3 protein are joined into one entry that keeps the most common DNA and genes. These V and J calls derive from TCRdb rather than the authors' analysis. In all, the sample holds some 300,000 distinct CDR3 sequences, and about 10% of those were seen once. The top ten constitute about 3.7% of the sample.

A few counts support this clonotype. Its target antigen remains unknown. The record has no base qualities; no much larger clone is one base away. The sample's treatment or condition, from its label and the paper: live attenuated yellow fever vaccine strain. A standard Ficoll-Paque protocol was used to isolate PBMCs from peripheral blood. Dynabeads CD4 and CD8 positive selection kits were used to isolate the CD4 and CD8 T-cell fractions. TriZol was used to extract RNA from bulk PBMCs, CD4 and CD8 fractions, and dextramer-positive and dextramer-negative fractions. The receptor chain draws on TRBV20-1 and TRBJ2-5; confidence is insufficient to name the D gene. Source: CD4+ T cells sorted from PBMCs, taken 5 days after the yellow fever booster vaccination. The receptor comes from a man aged 18 to 29 who received the YFV17D yellow fever vaccine. The nucleotides are TGCAGTGCTAGAGATACGGTGCGAGAGACCCAGTACTTC. Translation gives CSARDTVRETQYF.